These T cell receptor beta chains were read from a single sample in a study of blood T cell repertoires in COVID-19. Profiled with immunoSEQ multiplex PCR; TCRdb holds only in-frame clones, not every one. The sample has roughly 500,000 clones, roughly nine tenths seen once. The specimen sequenced was PBMCs or T cells enriched from blood (not recorded which). All receptors derive from a woman aged 55-75 years who had recovered from COVID-19. CDR3s include the opening cysteine and the closing phenylalanine or tryptophan. D genes are given only for firm matches. Clone size is shown for a subset of rows, as once, few, many or a class of expanded clone.

>16|once|TRBV10-3|TRBJ1-6|TRBD1
CAISVGTGGERSPLHF
TGTGCCATCAGTGTCGGGACAGGAGGAGAACGATCACCCCTCCACTTT
>15|few|TRBV13|TRBJ1-5|TRBD1
CASSLTGETNQPQHF
TGTGCCAGCAGCCTTACAGGGGAGACCAATCAGCCCCAGCATTTT
>14|-|TRBV19|TRBJ1-1|TRBD1
CASSDRGPNTEAFF
TGTGCCAGTAGTGACAGGGGACCGAACACTGAAGCTTTCTTT
>16|once|TRBV5-1|TRBJ2-3|-
CASSLPLVGSTDTQYF
TGCGCCAGCAGCTTGCCTCTAGTGGGTAGCACAGATACGCAGTATTTT
>18|-|TRBV4-1|TRBJ2-2|TRBD2
CASSPGGLAKYNTGELFF
TGCGCCAGCAGCCCAGGTGGACTAGCGAAATACAACACCGGGGAGCTGTTTTTT
>15|-|TRBV2|TRBJ2-3|-
CASSEGLGYQGTQYF
TGTGCCAGCAGTGAGGGGCTAGGGTATCAAGGTACGCAGTATTTT
>13|-|TRBV27|TRBJ1-5|TRBD1
CASRTGVDQPQHF
TGTGCCAGCCGGACAGGGGTGGATCAGCCCCAGCATTTT
>15|-|TRBV7-2|TRBJ2-3|TRBD2
CASSLGLAGTDTQYF
TGTGCCAGCAGCTTAGGTCTAGCGGGGACAGATACGCAGTATTTT
>13|-|TRBV2|TRBJ1-1|-
CASSRTENTEAFF
TGTGCCAGCAGTAGGACAGAAAACACTGAAGCTTTCTTT
>14|-|TRBV5-6|TRBJ1-4|TRBD1
CASSFRQGVEKLFF
TGTGCCAGCAGCTTCCGGCAGGGGGTGGAAAAACTGTTTTTT
>13|-|TRBV4-1|TRBJ2-5|-
CASSQGSQETQYF
TGCGCCAGCAGCCAGGGCTCCCAAGAGACCCAGTACTTC
>15|-|TRBV5-1|TRBJ1-1|-
CASSSSYREGTEAFF
TGCGCCAGCAGCTCCAGCTACAGGGAAGGGACTGAAGCTTTCTTT
>19|-|TRBV3-1/TRBV3-2|TRBJ2-5|TRBD1
CASSPAQGTAMAGQETQYF
TGTGCCAGCAGCCCGGCACAGGGGACGGCCATGGCGGGCCAGGAGACCCAGTACTTC
>16|-|TRBV5-5|TRBJ1-2|-
CASSLGPSIGYYGYTF
TGTGCCAGCAGCTTGGGGCCTTCTATCGGGTACTATGGCTACACCTTC
>15|once|TRBV19|TRBJ1-2|-
CASSNGDRANYGYTF
TGTGCCAGTAGTAATGGTGACAGAGCTAACTATGGCTACACCTTC
>14|-|TRBV3-1/TRBV3-2|TRBJ2-2|-
CASNQRGGTGELFF
TGTGCCAGCAACCAGCGAGGAGGCACCGGGGAGCTGTTTTTT
>13|-|TRBV5-1|TRBJ2-5|-
CASSLRVEETQYF
TGCGCCAGCAGCCTTCGGGTGGAGGAGACCCAGTACTTC
>14|-|TRBV2|TRBJ2-2|TRBD2
CASSRDYYTGELFF
TGTGCCAGCAGCCGGGACTACTACACCGGGGAGCTGTTTTTT